A selection of T cell receptor beta chains follows, all from one sample in a study of T-cell reconstitution after alpha-beta-depleted transplantation in children. Each CDR3 protein is one row after TCRdb ran MiXCR on the PCR reads. The profile shows approximately 240,000 distinct CDR3 sequences, around 9.9% of them singletons. The material sequenced was PBMCs, taken before TCRalphabeta/CD19-depleted stem cell transplant. All receptors come from a child less than two years old with acute myeloid leukemia, due to receive a stem cell transplant. Both conserved end residues are part of each CDR3. A D gene is named only where the DNA matches it firmly. The size entry is marked missing in some rows and otherwise reads once, few, many or a size class.

V	size	D	length	J	CDR3	DNA
TRBV5-1	.	TRBD1	13	TRBJ2-5	CASRPDRVETQYF	TGCGCCAGCCGACCCGACAGGGTAGAGACCCAGTACTTC
TRBV28	many	.	15	TRBJ1-2	CASSSPTSRDYGYTF	TGTGCCAGCAGTTCTCCTACGTCCAGGGACTATGGCTACACCTTC
TRBV29-1	many	.	9	TRBJ2-5	CSVKETQYF	TGCAGCGTTAAAGAGACCCAGTACTTC
TRBV6-2/TRBV6-3	many	TRBD1	15	TRBJ1-1	CASRSQGLRGTEAFF	TGTGCCAGCAGATCACAGGGGCTTAGGGGCACTGAAGCTTTCTTT
TRBV5-1	many	TRBD1	15	TRBJ2-1	CASSWGQGTYNEQFF	TGCGCCAGCAGCTGGGGACAGGGGACCTACAATGAGCAGTTCTTC
TRBV11-3	few	TRBD1	14	TRBJ1-1	CASSLIDRAGEAFF	TGTGCCAGCAGCTTAATAGACAGGGCTGGTGAAGCTTTCTTT
TRBV12-3/TRBV12-4	many	TRBD1	14	TRBJ2-1	CASSSSDRVREQFF	TGTGCCAGCAGTTCCTCGGACAGGGTCCGGGAGCAGTTCTTC
TRBV5-1	many	.	12	TRBJ1-2	CASSFGQYGYTF	TGCGCCAGCAGCTTCGGACAGTATGGCTACACCTTC
TRBV9	.	TRBD2	15	TRBJ2-2	CASSVAGGWTGELFF	TGTGCCAGCAGCGTAGCGGGAGGTTGGACCGGGGAGCTGTTTTTT
TRBV5-1	.	TRBD2	16	TRBJ2-1	CASSLKIAGWTNEQFF	TGCGCCAGCAGCCTAAAAATAGCGGGGTGGACCAATGAGCAGTTCTTC
TRBV7-8	many	.	16	TRBJ2-2	CASSLRSVRNTGELFF	TGTGCCAGCAGCTTAAGGTCCGTGAGAAACACCGGGGAGCTGTTTTTT
TRBV5-1	many	.	17	TRBJ2-7	CASSLLLLDSILGEQYF	TGCGCCAGCAGCTTGCTACTCCTGGACAGTATCTTAGGCGAGCAGTACTTC
TRBV20-1	many	TRBD1	12	TRBJ1-1	CSGIRDSKKAFF	TGCAGTGGAATCCGGGACAGTAAAAAGGCTTTCTTT
TRBV28	many	.	12	TRBJ2-7	CASRGISYEQYF	TGTGCCAGCAGAGGAATTTCCTACGAGCAGTACTTC
TRBV20-1	many	TRBD2	13	TRBJ2-3	CSARAGGPDTQYF	TGCAGTGCTAGAGCGGGAGGGCCAGATACGCAGTATTTT
TRBV28	many	TRBD1	16	TRBJ1-5	CASSPPTGMGNQPQHF	TGTGCCAGCAGTCCCCCGACAGGGATGGGCAATCAGCCCCAGCATTTT
TRBV12-3/TRBV12-4	many	TRBD1	12	TRBJ1-2	CATRQGGAGYTF	TGTGCCACCAGACAGGGAGGAGCCGGCTACACCTTC
TRBV3-1	.	.	14	TRBJ2-7	CASSQDRGWDEQYF	TGTGCCAGCAGCCAAGATCGAGGGTGGGACGAGCAGTACTTC
TRBV29-1	many	.	12	TRBJ1-2	CSFESGVGGYTF	TGCAGCTTTGAGTCGGGCGTGGGAGGCTACACCTTC